A single sample is the source of the 10 T cell receptor beta chains below, sequenced in a study of cytomegalovirus exposure and HLA in healthy donors. The PCR made use of 60 Vbeta and 13 Jbeta primers. Profiling relied on immunoSEQ multiplex PCR, and the TCRdb table lists in-frame clones only, not all of them. The repertoire holds approximately 110,000 clones, with approximately 15% as singletons. The sequencing sample was made of PBMCs. Receptors were obtained from a woman aged 18-30 years in good health and CMV-seronegative.

This clone was picked up a small number of times. The chain employs TRBV9 and TRBJ2-1, with D hard to call. Trimming cost V 4 bases and J 0 bases, with 8 bases left between them. Germline CDR1 reads SGDLS; CDR2 reads YYNGEE. This CDR3 is 14 amino acids long. The DNA of the CDR3 is TGTGCCAGCAGCCCGGAGAGCTCCTACAATGAGCAGTTCTTC. Translated: CASSPESSYNEQFF. The full variable domain, its missing parts supplied by reference TRBV9 and TRBJ2-1, is DSGVTQTPKHLITATGQRVTLRCSPRSGDLSVYWYQQSLDQGLQFLIQYYNGEERAKGNILERFSAQQFPDLHSELNLSSLELGDSALYFCASSPESSYNEQFFGPGTRLTVL.

V and J are TRBV4-3 and TRBJ1-1; no firm D call. There are 15 residues in the CDR3. The V gene's germline CDR1 is LGHNA and CDR2 YSLEER. V was cut by 4 bases and J by 1 base, with 13 bases left in between. The CDR3 nucleotides are TGCGCCAGCAGCCTCCGACTTGTATGGAACACTGAAGCTTTCTTT. This encodes CASSLRLVWNTEAFF.

This clone occurred a few times. The gene calls are TRBV4-3 and TRBJ1-6; no firm D call. The CDR3 has 13 amino acids. V was cut by 0 bases and J by 10 bases, with 7 bases left in between. Germline CDR1 is LGHNA and CDR2 is YSLEER. CDR3 amino acids: CASSQDGGSPLHF. The CDR3 coding sequence is TGCGCCAGCAGCCAAGATGGAGGGTCACCCCTCCACTTT.

The chain joins TRBV9 to TRBJ2-1; TRBD2 agrees at 7 bases. This CDR3 comprises 14 residues. Germline-derived CDR1 and CDR2 are SGDLS and YYNGEE. After removal of 1 base from V and 6 bases from J, the junction contained 4 bases not matched to a gene. The CDR3: CASSVLAEPNEQFF. CDR3 nucleotides: TGTGCCAGCAGCGTACTAGCGGAACCCAATGAGCAGTTCTTC.

This clone has just a few counts. The chain uses TRBV5-6 and TRBJ1-2, with TRBD1 as a possible D gene (6 bases). CDR1 and CDR2 from the germline V gene are SGHDT and YYEEEE. V was shortened by 3 bases and J by 8 bases, with 14 bases between the two germline ends. This CDR3 is 13 amino acids long. The DNA for the CDR3 is TGTGCCAGCAGCTCCACAGGGCGCGGGGGCTACACCTTC. Protein sequence: CASSSTGRGGYTF.

The genes are TRBV28 and TRBJ1-6; 7 bases match TRBD1. The junction had 6 bases not matched to a gene; V was cut back by 6 bases and J by 4 bases. Germline V gene sequence: CDR1 MDHEN, CDR2 SYDVKM. CDR3 size: 15 residues. The CDR3 bases are TGTGCCAGCAGACAGGGGACTCTTTATAATTCACCCCTCCACTTT. Amino acids: CASRQGTLYNSPLHF.

This chain uses TRBV14 with TRBJ2-6; D is possibly TRBD1 (5 bases). The germline V and J ends were trimmed by 4 bases and 0 bases, with 10 bases remaining between them. The CDR3 is 16 residues long. CDR1 SGHDN and CDR2 FVKESK come from the germline V gene. CDR3 in amino acids: CASSLGQLSGANVLTF. DNA of the CDR3: TGTGCCAGCAGCCTAGGACAACTCTCTGGGGCCAACGTCCTGACTTTC.

The gene calls are TRBV28 and TRBJ1-1; D might be TRBD1 (5 bases). Between the trimmed V and J ends, which lost 6 bases and 0 bases, there was a span of 17 bases. Germline V CDR1 and CDR2: MDHEN, SYDVKM. The CDR3 consists of 16 residues. The CDR3 region has the DNA TGTGCCAGCAGAAAGACCGGGGGAGGGCTGAACACTGAAGCTTTCTTT. It is translated as CASRKTGGGLNTEAFF.

V is TRBV7-2 and J is TRBJ2-1; 10 bases map to TRBD2. This CDR3 region has 16 residues. The junction had 7 bases not matched to a gene; V was cut back by 1 base and J by 7 bases. The germline V gene has CDR1 SGHTA and CDR2 FQGNSA. This CDR3 is CASSLGPSGSTNEQFF. CDR3 nucleotide sequence: TGTGCCAGCAGCTTAGGCCCTAGCGGGAGTACAAATGAGCAGTTCTTC.

This clone was seen just once. The chain is built from TRBV9 and TRBJ1-5; D not resolved. Germline values: CDR1 SGDLS, CDR2 YYNGEE. This CDR3 comprises 14 residues. V lost 3 bases and J 4 bases, leaving 11 bases between the germline ends. The CDR3 is CASSGASGNQPQHF. In DNA form, the CDR3 reads TGTGCCAGCAGCGGGGCATCAGGAAATCAGCCCCAGCATTTT.